The T cell receptor beta chain described here comes from a study of cytomegalovirus exposure and HLA in healthy donors. Findings of the study overall: CMV antigen specificity was confirmed in vitro for three CMV-associated chains.

V shed 10 bases and J shed 1 base, with 19 bases lying between them. Germline V gene sequence: CDR1 SEHNR, CDR2 FQNEAQ (reference sequence). The CDR3 is 15 amino acids. The study ran its PCR with 60 Vbeta and 13 Jbeta primers. The data were produced by immunoSEQ multiplex PCR, yet TCRdb's version contains in-frame clones alone and is incomplete. The table includes about 82,000 clones, around 77% detected once. As concerns this clone: Its antigen remains unidentified.

The clonotype originates from a middle-aged man in good health and CMV-seronegative. The specimen was PBMCs. The chain combines TRBV7-9 with TRBJ1-1, with a possible D match to TRBD1 (5 bases). In DNA, the CDR3 is TGTGCCACCCAAAGCGTAGGGCAGGGGAACACTGAAGCTTTCTTT. Its translation is CATQSVGQGNTEAFF.